These T cell receptor beta chains were read from a single sample in a study of blood T cell repertoires in COVID-19. Profiling relied on immunoSEQ multiplex PCR, and the TCRdb table lists in-frame clones only, not all of them. The table has about 260,000 clones, about 85% seen once; the top ten hold approximately 4.3%. The sequenced sample consisted of peripheral blood. Receptors were obtained from a man in his 60s who had recovered from COVID-19. Each CDR3 is given without its conserved first and last residue. The listing skips clone size in some rows; elsewhere it reads once, few, many or a size class.

v_call	j_call	clone_size	cdr3_aa
TRBV18	TRBJ2-7	-	ASSLEPSSYEQY
TRBV4-2	TRBJ1-3	-	ASSLRDRGPGNTIY
TRBV6-5	TRBJ2-7	-	ASSYGAGGIYEQY
TRBV12-3/TRBV12-4	TRBJ2-7	-	ASSLRSPYEQY
TRBV2	TRBJ1-1	-	ASRPRGRDRNTEAF
TRBV7-3	TRBJ2-3	-	ASSLFKDRKRSTDTQY
TRBV25-1	TRBJ2-1	-	ASRSQGLLYNEQF
TRBV7-2	TRBJ1-2	few	ASSSQLNYGYT
TRBV7-9	TRBJ1-2	-	ASSLQDYGYT
TRBV30	TRBJ2-7	-	AWSPWSSYEQY
TRBV9	TRBJ2-1	-	ASSVRLRGYNEQF
TRBV15	TRBJ2-7	-	ATSRDLTGYEQY
TRBV16	TRBJ2-7	-	ASSQSRASGGVYEQY
TRBV4-1	TRBJ2-2	once	ASSQYSGGPGFDTGELF
TRBV4-1	TRBJ1-4	-	ASSQVDRENEKLF
TRBV6-5	TRBJ2-7	-	ASRPGQGASYEQY
TRBV3-1/TRBV3-2	TRBJ2-7	-	ASSQDRAYEQY
TRBV5-1	TRBJ1-6	-	ASSGPQGFSSPLH
TRBV7-8	TRBJ2-3	-	ASSTRQGITDTQY
TRBV19	TRBJ2-1	-	ASSSRGASNEQF
TRBV5-1	TRBJ2-1	-	ASSSIQLAGPTKYNEQF
TRBV6-5	TRBJ1-2	-	ASSYSGDKAYGYT
TRBV19	TRBJ1-2	-	ASSLSTGGHYGYT
TRBV5-1	TRBJ1-2	-	ASSLADSFGTGYT
TRBV4-2	TRBJ1-1	-	ASSPWTGDEAF
TRBV6-2/TRBV6-3	TRBJ2-5	-	ASSRNPGLAGKETQY
TRBV7-2	TRBJ2-7	once	ASSSGQGVGYEQY
TRBV6-1	TRBJ1-2	once	ASSASTADLSYGYT
TRBV12-3/TRBV12-4	TRBJ1-2	-	ASQTGDYGYT
TRBV18	TRBJ2-7	-	ASSQGVTYEQY
TRBV10-2	TRBJ1-5	-	ASSQRVWQPQH
TRBV10-3	TRBJ2-1	-	AISGGAHEQF
TRBV4-1	TRBJ2-7	-	ASSQDPDGDEQY
TRBV29-1	TRBJ1-2	-	SGGGQGYGYT
TRBV25-1	TRBJ2-7	-	ASSAWTGHEQY
TRBV5-5	TRBJ2-1	-	ASSSKQTSGPDEQF
TRBV7-2	TRBJ2-3	-	ASTGGLVSDTQY
TRBV7-2	TRBJ2-7	once	ASSSWGGQGPYEQY
TRBV7-3	TRBJ2-5	-	ASSGGRSSGEETQY
TRBV4-2	TRBJ1-2	-	ASSQDSTGLDGYT
TRBV4-2	TRBJ1-2	-	ASSQDVQTYGYT
TRBV6-5	TRBJ2-7	-	ASSYYGQGPAEQY
TRBV7-6	TRBJ2-2	-	ASSTQQWGDTGELF
TRBV10-3	TRBJ2-1	few	AISESEAGGFSEQF
TRBV29-1	TRBJ1-1	-	SVEGLGTEAF
TRBV5-1	TRBJ2-1	-	ASNPAAGGPGEQF
TRBV14	TRBJ1-1	once	ASSLAGMNTEAF
TRBV5-1	TRBJ1-1	-	ASSGPGQGTEAF
TRBV6-5	TRBJ2-3	few	ASSNRGLGDTQY
TRBV9	TRBJ1-3	-	ASSVAAGAGSGNTIY
TRBV6-1	TRBJ1-6	once	ASSAGGSSYNSPLH